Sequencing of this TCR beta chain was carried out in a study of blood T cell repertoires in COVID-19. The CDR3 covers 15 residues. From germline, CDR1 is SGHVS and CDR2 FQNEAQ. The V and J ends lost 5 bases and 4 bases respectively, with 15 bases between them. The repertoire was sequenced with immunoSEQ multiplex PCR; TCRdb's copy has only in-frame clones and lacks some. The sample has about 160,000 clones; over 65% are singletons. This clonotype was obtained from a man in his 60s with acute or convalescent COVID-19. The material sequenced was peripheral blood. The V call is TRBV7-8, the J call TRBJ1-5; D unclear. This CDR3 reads CASSPSGLRNQPQHF. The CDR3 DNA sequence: TGTGCCAGCAGCCCCTCCGGGTTGAGAAATCAGCCCCAGCATTTT.